This T cell receptor (beta chain) was captured by sequencing in a study of CD8 T cells in ankylosing spondylitis. Study-wide results and limits: Disease-linked clones reportedly showed significant enrichment in matched ankylosing spondylitis synovial fluid. There were earlier reports of some motif variants in reactive arthritis synovial fluid and blood. As for the disease-linked clones, they showed a CD8+ phenotype and occurred at relatively low frequencies in peripheral blood. Within ankylosing spondylitis blood, a TCR beta motif made up of several highly homologous variants appeared to be characteristic.

Scientists made TCR beta libraries using quantitative 5'-RACE with molecular barcodes. Each CDR3 protein is one row after TCRdb ran MiXCR on the 5' RACE reads. The top ten hold approximately 0.5% of the sample, which has hundreds of thousands of distinct CDR3 sequences, around 11% seen once. This clonotype has only a few counts. What it binds is unknown. This clonotype was sampled from a male donor with ankylosing spondylitis. What was sequenced was blood, either unsorted or a sorted T cell fraction (not recorded which).

The CDR3 sequence is CASSQDLSYNYGYTF. The CDR3 DNA follows: TGCGCCAGCAGCCAAGATCTTTCTTATAACTATGGCTACACCTTC. The chain recombines TRBV4-3 with TRBJ1-2; unclear D gene. Germline lookup yields CDR1 LGHNA and CDR2 YSLEER. The CDR3 is 15 amino acids. With 0 bases removed from V and 1 base from J, the gap between germline ends came to 9 bases.